The rows below give T cell receptor beta chains drawn from one sample of a study of beta chain features in type 1 diabetes. The table came from immunoSEQ multiplex PCR; TCRdb's copy has only in-frame clones and leaves some out. The profile shows about 110,000 clones, roughly 40% of them singletons. Sequencing input: stem cell memory CD4+ T cells from blood. These receptors all come from a woman under 30 in good health. The CDR3 runs from the conserved cysteine through the conserved F or W.

J | length | V | CDR3
TRBJ1-5 | 13 | TRBV29-1 | CSARTGREGPQHF
TRBJ2-6 | 16 | TRBV29-1 | CSVSPGGALGANVLTF
TRBJ1-2 | 15 | TRBV7-2 | CASSPPGQGAFGYTF
TRBJ2-7 | 14 | TRBV5-1 | CASSSSGSVYEQYF
TRBJ2-7 | 14 | TRBV6-1 | CASSDYRDINEQYF
TRBJ2-7 | 16 | TRBV11-2 | CASSLGGLAGLYEQYF
TRBJ1-5 | 14 | TRBV19 | CASRGGSTDQPQHF
TRBJ2-3 | 16 | TRBV7-3 | CASSRRGQGVPDTQYF
TRBJ2-7 | 14 | TRBV11-1 | CASSLQGSGDEQYF
TRBJ2-1 | 16 | TRBV11-3 | CASSLSPFSSYNEQFF
TRBJ2-1 | 16 | TRBV2 | CASSLQTSGRRNEQFF
TRBJ2-1 | 13 | TRBV27 | CASSRTLQGRQFF
TRBJ2-5 | 15 | TRBV7-6 | CASSPQARGLETQYF
TRBJ1-2 | 14 | TRBV18 | CAGSPLRDLYGYTF
TRBJ2-7 | 16 | TRBV6-6 | CASSYPGGGRSYEQYF
TRBJ1-1 | 16 | TRBV5-1 | CASSLARSRLNTEAFF
TRBJ2-6 | 15 | TRBV28 | CASSPGGSGANVLTF
TRBJ2-5 | 13 | TRBV7-7 | CASSFWQQETQYF
TRBJ2-5 | 15 | TRBV5-1 | CASSSGLAGVETQYF
TRBJ2-7 | 17 | TRBV19 | CASSTKIGGPPGDEQYF
TRBJ1-4 | 14 | TRBV29-1 | CSARTGTGGEKLFF
TRBJ2-5 | 14 | TRBV9 | CASSVDNRGETQYF
TRBJ2-7 | 14 | TRBV5-1 | CASSPRRQVYEQYF
TRBJ2-7 | 15 | TRBV19 | CASSMYSGRAYEQYF
TRBJ2-6 | 18 | TRBV23-1 | CASKREAVVTSGANVLTF
TRBJ2-7 | 15 | TRBV4-3 | CASSQGTTFSYEQYF
TRBJ2-3 | 15 | TRBV28 | CASSLLDRDVGTQYF
TRBJ2-3 | 14 | TRBV7-9 | CASGGRGGTDTQYF
TRBJ1-2 | 11 | TRBV20-1 | CSEGTGYGYTF